This is a list of T cell receptor beta chains from one sample in a study of blood T cell repertoires in COVID-19. Measured with immunoSEQ multiplex PCR; TCRdb has only the in-frame clones, and not every one. The sample contains 200,000 to 250,000 clones, roughly four fifths of which appear only once. Sequenced input: PBMCs or T cells enriched from blood (not recorded which). All receptors derive from a man between 40 and 49 years old who had recovered from COVID-19. CDR3s include the opening cysteine and the closing phenylalanine or tryptophan.

J | V | CDR3
TRBJ1-1 | TRBV27 | CASSRTLRTEAFF
TRBJ2-2 | TRBV18 | CASRDGVNTGELFF
TRBJ1-1 | TRBV28 | CASRLQGALNTEAFF
TRBJ1-2 | TRBV5-4 | CASSSSGALNYGYTF
TRBJ1-5 | TRBV28 | CASSEGNRGHNQPQHF
TRBJ1-3 | TRBV5-1 | CASSLGAISSGNTIYF
TRBJ1-4 | TRBV27 | CASSSGGSNEKLFF
TRBJ2-3 | TRBV27 | CASSFRRRTPTDTQYF
TRBJ1-2 | TRBV3-1/TRBV3-2 | CASSQQPGQGYGYTF
TRBJ1-6 | TRBV3-1/TRBV3-2 | CASSQEGGSPLHF
TRBJ2-3 | TRBV5-5 | CASSLGHSGGAWDTQYF
TRBJ1-6 | TRBV5-4 | CASSLRDTYNSPLHF
TRBJ2-1 | TRBV11-2 | CASSLNWGQGSEQFF
TRBJ1-5 | TRBV19 | CASNTGHQPQHF
TRBJ2-5 | TRBV5-5 | CASSYLTSGRKETQYF
TRBJ2-7 | TRBV19 | CASTTTSGGGLEQYF
TRBJ2-7 | TRBV9 | CASSPLAGSSYEQYF
TRBJ1-5 | TRBV2 | CASSESRGQPQHF
TRBJ2-3 | TRBV5-5 | CASSWTADTQYF
TRBJ2-5 | TRBV5-1 | CASSLGGQGLQETQYF
TRBJ1-3 | TRBV5-4 | CATRGQFSGNTIYF
TRBJ2-1 | TRBV5-1 | CASSLGAGGTYNEQFF
TRBJ2-4 | TRBV7-9 | CASSLARDYGKNIQYF
TRBJ2-7 | TRBV7-9 | CASSLDRVYEQYF
TRBJ1-1 | TRBV28 | CASSVGTGPLAEAFF
TRBJ1-1 | TRBV7-2 | CASSFQTGNTEAFF
TRBJ2-7 | TRBV28 | CASSVGTDYEQYF
TRBJ1-1 | TRBV12-3/TRBV12-4 | CASSEQGWAGAFF
TRBJ1-1 | TRBV29-1 | CSGGRGNTEAFF
TRBJ1-2 | TRBV10-2 | CASSEGEGGETF
TRBJ1-1 | TRBV28 | CASKFRGLSEAFF
TRBJ2-7 | TRBV2 | CARSSGTSYEQYF
TRBJ1-6 | TRBV19 | CASSIQGADNSPLHF
TRBJ2-3 | TRBV7-2 | CASSIMLADTQYF
TRBJ1-4 | TRBV4-1 | CASYGTGNEKLFF
TRBJ2-7 | TRBV5-1 | CASSYHGQGESLYSYEQYF
TRBJ1-6 | TRBV5-4 | CASSLGVGQGASPLHF
TRBJ2-7 | TRBV4-1 | CASSSRTGLNEQYF
TRBJ1-6 | TRBV4-3 | CASSQDGQGMDSPLHF
TRBJ1-5 | TRBV28 | CASSLYKQGRQPQHF